The rows below give T cell receptor beta chains drawn from one sample of a study of siplizumab effects on memory and regulatory T cells. Clones were read by immunoSEQ multiplex PCR, and TCRdb kept only the in-frame ones, dropping some. This sample has 110,000 or so clones; 93% occur once, and the top ten carry about 0.16%. Sequencing used non-Treg CD4+ T cells sorted from blood. The receptor source for this set is a human donor in good health. CDR3s include the opening cysteine and the closing phenylalanine or tryptophan. A D gene is named only where the DNA matches it firmly. Some rows have no size entry. The others give once, few or many, or a class for an expanded clone.

NA	NA	TRBV10-1	TRBJ2-5	TGCGCCAGCAGTGACGGGGAGACCCAGTACTTC	CASSDGETQYF
NA	NA	TRBV7-9	TRBJ1-1	TGTGCCAGCAGCCACAGGCCGCAGAACACTGAAGCTTTCTTT	CASSHRPQNTEAFF
NA	NA	TRBV18	TRBJ1-5	TGTGCCAGCTCACCAGCTTCGACCAATCAGCCCCAGCATTTT	CASSPASTNQPQHF
NA	NA	TRBV5-1	TRBJ1-2	TGCGCCAGCAGCTTGAGACAGCCCTCCTATGGCTACACCTTC	CASSLRQPSYGYTF
NA	NA	TRBV7-6	TRBJ2-3	TGTGCCAGCAGCTTAGGTTTGGGGGGTCGTACGCAGTATTTT	CASSLGLGGRTQYF
NA	NA	TRBV9	TRBJ1-3	TGTGCCAGCAGCCTCCCCGGAAACACCATATATTTT	CASSLPGNTIYF
TRBD2	NA	TRBV9	TRBJ2-1	TGTGCCAGCAGCGAGCGGACTAGCGGGGGACCTTCATCGCGTGAGCAGTTCTTC	CASSERTSGGPSSREQFF
NA	NA	TRBV5-6	TRBJ2-1	TGTGCCAGCAGCTTGACCCCCAATGAGCAGTTCTTC	CASSLTPNEQFF
NA	NA	TRBV10-2	TRBJ1-3	TGCGCCAGCAGTCCCGGAACGGCGGGAAACACCATATATTTT	CASSPGTAGNTIYF
NA	NA	TRBV19	TRBJ2-5	TGTGCCAGTAGTATGGGGGCGGCCCCGGAGACCCAGTACTTC	CASSMGAAPETQYF
TRBD2	NA	TRBV5-6	TRBJ2-2	TGTGCCAGCCTCTGGGGACTAGCGGGGAACACCGGGGAGCTGTTTTTT	CASLWGLAGNTGELFF
NA	once	TRBV7-9	TRBJ2-5	TGTGCCAGCAGCTATACGGGTACCCAGTACTTC	CASSYTGTQYF
TRBD1	NA	TRBV5-1	TRBJ2-5	TGCGCCAGCAGCTCTACAACAGGGGGCGCGCAGACCCAGTACTTC	CASSSTTGGAQTQYF
TRBD1	NA	TRBV10-3	TRBJ1-4	TGTGCCATCAGGGGGACAGGGGTTGAAAAACTGTTTTTT	CAIRGTGVEKLFF
NA	NA	TRBV10-3	TRBJ2-5	TGTGCCATCAGTGGGGGCGAAGCAGAGACCCAGTACTTC	CAISGGEAETQYF
NA	NA	TRBV7-2	TRBJ1-1	TGTGCCAGCAGCTTAGAAAGGGACGCTGAAGCTTTCTTT	CASSLERDAEAFF
TRBD2	NA	TRBV18	TRBJ2-4	TGTGCCAGCTCACCACCTAGCGGGACCGATCTAGCCAAAAACATTCAGTACTTC	CASSPPSGTDLAKNIQYF
NA	NA	TRBV5-1	TRBJ2-3	TGCGCCAGCAGCTCCGTTGACGGCACAGATACGCAGTATTTT	CASSSVDGTDTQYF
TRBD1	NA	TRBV7-9	TRBJ1-5	TGTGCCAGCAGCCCGGGACAGGTAAACAATCAGCCCCAGCATTTT	CASSPGQVNNQPQHF
NA	NA	TRBV30	TRBJ1-1	TGTGCCTTGACAGCGAACACTGAAGCTTTCTTT	CALTANTEAFF
NA	NA	TRBV29-1	TRBJ2-7	TGCAGCGTTGGGGGTACAGGTACGAGTGAGCAGTACTTC	CSVGGTGTSEQYF
NA	NA	TRBV7-9	TRBJ1-6	TGTGCCAGCAGCCAACTCCAGAGCTCCTATAATTCACCCCTCCACTTT	CASSQLQSSYNSPLHF
TRBD1	NA	TRBV5-1	TRBJ2-4	TGCGCCAGCAAGGAAACCCGGGACAGGGTTTTAGGATGGTCGTGGGATCTAGCCAAAAACATTCAGTACTTC	CASKETRDRVLGWSWDLAKNIQYF
NA	NA	TRBV10-1	TRBJ2-7	TGCGCCAGCAGTGACGGGGAGACTCGGCACGAGCAGTACTTC	CASSDGETRHEQYF
NA	NA	TRBV5-1	TRBJ2-4	TGCGCCAGCAGAAGGCTAGCAGGCGAAAACATTCAGTACTTC	CASRRLAGENIQYF
TRBD1	NA	TRBV9	TRBJ2-5	TGTGCCAGCAGCGTTGACAGGGTTAGAGAGACCCAGTACTTC	CASSVDRVRETQYF
NA	NA	TRBV6-1	TRBJ1-3	TGTGCCAGCAGTGAAGACAGGGAGCCCAACACCATATATTTT	CASSEDREPNTIYF
TRBD1	few	TRBV12-5	TRBJ1-4	TGTGCTAGTGGTTTGAGGGGACAGGGAGGGGAAAAACTGTTTTTT	CASGLRGQGGEKLFF
NA	NA	TRBV7-3	TRBJ2-3	TGTGCCAGCAGCTCGCTGAAGGGAGCAGATACGCAGTATTTT	CASSSLKGADTQYF
TRBD2	NA	TRBV6-1	TRBJ2-7	TGTGCCAGCAGAACTAGCGGGGGGTTCTACGAGCAGTACTTC	CASRTSGGFYEQYF
NA	NA	TRBV6-1	TRBJ1-1	TGTGCCAGCAGTGATAATCTGGCAGTGGGGACTGAAGCTTTCTTT	CASSDNLAVGTEAFF
NA	NA	TRBV6-1	TRBJ1-5	TGTGCCAGCAGTGCGACAGTCAATCAGCCCCAGCATTTT	CASSATVNQPQHF
NA	NA	TRBV15	TRBJ2-3	TGTGCCACCAGCAGAGTTCGGGGAAGCACAGATACGCAGTATTTT	CATSRVRGSTDTQYF
TRBD1	few	TRBV7-2	TRBJ2-3	TGTGCCAGCAGCTTAGGACAGGGGGCGCCGTCGCAGTATTTT	CASSLGQGAPSQYF
NA	NA	TRBV19	TRBJ1-6	TGTGCCAGATCCCGTGGGGAACATGGGGACTCCCTGCGCTCCTATAATTCACCCCTCCACTTT	CARSRGEHGDSLRSYNSPLHF
TRBD1	NA	TRBV7-3	TRBJ2-1	TGTGCCAGCAGCTTAGAGACAGGGAACAATGAGCAGTTCTTC	CASSLETGNNEQFF
NA	NA	TRBV6-5	TRBJ2-3	TGTGCCAGCAGCCCGGGGACTAGCACAGATACGCAGTATTTT	CASSPGTSTDTQYF
NA	once	TRBV7-2	TRBJ1-2	TGTGCCAGCAGTCGTACCTTTGGGGCGGGTGGCTACACCTTC	CASSRTFGAGGYTF
TRBD1	NA	TRBV19	TRBJ1-2	TGTGCCAGTAGTATTTCCGGCGGGACAGATAGGCCTCACTATGGCTACACCTTC	CASSISGGTDRPHYGYTF
NA	NA	TRBV2	TRBJ2-1	TGTGCCAGCAGGGGGGGGCTCGGCCAGTTCTTC	CASRGGLGQFF